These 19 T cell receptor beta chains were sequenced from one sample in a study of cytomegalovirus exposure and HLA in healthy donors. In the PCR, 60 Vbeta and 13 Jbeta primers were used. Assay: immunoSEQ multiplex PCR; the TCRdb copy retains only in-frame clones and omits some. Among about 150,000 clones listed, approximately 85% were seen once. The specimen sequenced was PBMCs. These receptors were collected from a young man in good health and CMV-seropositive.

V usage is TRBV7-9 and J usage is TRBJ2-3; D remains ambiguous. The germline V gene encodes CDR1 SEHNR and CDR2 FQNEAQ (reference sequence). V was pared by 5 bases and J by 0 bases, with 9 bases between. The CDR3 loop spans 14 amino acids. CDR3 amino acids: CASSQTLSTDTQYF. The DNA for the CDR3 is TGTGCCAGCAGCCAAACTCTGAGCACAGATACGCAGTATTTT.

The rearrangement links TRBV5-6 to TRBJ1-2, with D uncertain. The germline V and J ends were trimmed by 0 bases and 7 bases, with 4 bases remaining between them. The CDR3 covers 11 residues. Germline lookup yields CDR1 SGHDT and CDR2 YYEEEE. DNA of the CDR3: TGTGCCAGCAGCTTGGGAGGTGGCTACACCTTC. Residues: CASSLGGGYTF. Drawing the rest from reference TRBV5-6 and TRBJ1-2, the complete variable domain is DAGVTQSPTHLIKTRGQQVTLRCSPKSGHDTVSWYQQALGQGPQFIFQYYEEEERQRGNFPDRFSGHQFPNYSSELNVNALLLGDSALYLCASSLGGGYTFGSGTRLTVV.

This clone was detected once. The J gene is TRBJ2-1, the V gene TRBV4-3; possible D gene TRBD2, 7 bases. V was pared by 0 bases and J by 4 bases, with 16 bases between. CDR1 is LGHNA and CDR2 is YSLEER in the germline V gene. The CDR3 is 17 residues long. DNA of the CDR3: TGCGCCAGCAGCCAAGATATAGGGGGGGCCAAATACAATGAGCAGTTCTTC. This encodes CASSQDIGGAKYNEQFF.

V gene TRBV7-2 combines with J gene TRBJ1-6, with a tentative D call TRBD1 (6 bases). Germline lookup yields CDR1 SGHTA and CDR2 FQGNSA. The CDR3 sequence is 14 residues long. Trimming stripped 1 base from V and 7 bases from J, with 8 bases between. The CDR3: CASSLEGQNSPLHF. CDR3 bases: TGTGCCAGCAGCTTAGAAGGACAGAATTCACCCCTCCACTTT.

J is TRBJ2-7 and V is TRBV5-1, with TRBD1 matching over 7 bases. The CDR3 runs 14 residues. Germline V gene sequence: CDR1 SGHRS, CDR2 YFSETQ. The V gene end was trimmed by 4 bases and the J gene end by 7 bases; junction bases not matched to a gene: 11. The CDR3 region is CASSIGQVVGEQYF. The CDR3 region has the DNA TGCGCCAGCAGCATCGGACAGGTGGTTGGGGAGCAGTACTTC.

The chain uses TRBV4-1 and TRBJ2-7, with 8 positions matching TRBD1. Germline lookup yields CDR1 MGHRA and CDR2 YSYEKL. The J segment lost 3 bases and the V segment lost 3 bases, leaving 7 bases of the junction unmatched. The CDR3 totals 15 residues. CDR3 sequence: CASSHMDRVDYEQYF. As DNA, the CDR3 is TGCGCCAGCAGCCACATGGACAGGGTTGACTACGAGCAGTACTTC.

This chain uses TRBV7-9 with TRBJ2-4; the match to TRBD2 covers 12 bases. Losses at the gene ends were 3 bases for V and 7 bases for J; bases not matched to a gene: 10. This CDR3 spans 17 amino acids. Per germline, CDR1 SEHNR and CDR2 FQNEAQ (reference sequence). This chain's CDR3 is CASSFDLAGGLWNIQYF. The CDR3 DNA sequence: TGTGCCAGCAGCTTCGATCTAGCGGGAGGGCTTTGGAACATTCAGTACTTC.

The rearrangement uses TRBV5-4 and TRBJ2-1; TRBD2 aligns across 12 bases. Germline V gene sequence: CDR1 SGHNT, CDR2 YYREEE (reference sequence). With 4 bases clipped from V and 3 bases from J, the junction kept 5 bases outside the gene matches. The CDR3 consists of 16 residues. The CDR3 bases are TGTGCCAGCAGCCCAAGACTAGCGGGAGACTACAATGAGCAGTTCTTC. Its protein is CASSPRLAGDYNEQFF.

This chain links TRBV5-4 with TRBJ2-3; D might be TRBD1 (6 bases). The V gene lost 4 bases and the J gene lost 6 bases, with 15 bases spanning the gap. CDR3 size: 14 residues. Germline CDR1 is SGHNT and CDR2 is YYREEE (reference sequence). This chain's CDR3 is CASSPWGRPDTQYF. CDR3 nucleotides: TGTGCCAGCAGCCCCTGGGGGCGCCCCGATACGCAGTATTTT.

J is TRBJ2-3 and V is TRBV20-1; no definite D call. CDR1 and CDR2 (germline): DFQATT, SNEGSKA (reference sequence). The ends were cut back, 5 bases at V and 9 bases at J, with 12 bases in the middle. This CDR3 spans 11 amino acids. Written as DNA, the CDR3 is TGCAGTGCTGTTTCCAGTCAGACGCAGTATTTT. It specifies CSAVSSQTQYF.

CDR3 coding DNA: TGTGCCAGCAGCTTAGCTCATAGCACAGATACGCAGTATTTT. This sequence encodes CASSLAHSTDTQYF. The V call is TRBV7-2, the J call TRBJ2-3, with D hard to call. Trimming cost V 0 bases and J 0 bases, with 4 bases left between them. CDR3 length: 14 amino acids. The germline gives CDR1 SGHTA, CDR2 FQGNSA. Full variable domain (rest looked up from reference TRBV7-2 and TRBJ2-3): GAGVSQSPSNKVTEKGKDVELRCDPISGHTALYWYRQSLGQGLEFLIYFQGNSAPDKSGLPSDRFSAERTGGSVSTLTIQRTQQEDSAVYLCASSLAHSTDTQYFGPGTRLTVL.

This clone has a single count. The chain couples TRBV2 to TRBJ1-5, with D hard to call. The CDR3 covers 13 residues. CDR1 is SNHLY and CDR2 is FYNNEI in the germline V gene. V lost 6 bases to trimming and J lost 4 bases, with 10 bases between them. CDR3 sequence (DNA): TGTGCCAGCAGGGAGACGGGGAATCAGCCCCAGCATTTT. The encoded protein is CASRETGNQPQHF.

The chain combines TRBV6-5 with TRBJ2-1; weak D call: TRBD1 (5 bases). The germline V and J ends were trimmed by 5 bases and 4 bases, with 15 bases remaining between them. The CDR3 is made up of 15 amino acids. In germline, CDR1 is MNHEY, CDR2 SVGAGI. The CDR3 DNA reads TGTGCCAGCAGTCTACAGGCCCCCTCTTACAATGAGCAGTTCTTC. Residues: CASSLQAPSYNEQFF.

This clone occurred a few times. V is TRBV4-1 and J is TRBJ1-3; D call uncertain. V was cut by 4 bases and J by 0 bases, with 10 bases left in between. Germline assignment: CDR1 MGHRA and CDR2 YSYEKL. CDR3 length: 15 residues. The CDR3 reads CASSPAQLSGNTIYF. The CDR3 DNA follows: TGCGCCAGCAGCCCGGCACAGCTCTCTGGAAACACCATATATTTT.

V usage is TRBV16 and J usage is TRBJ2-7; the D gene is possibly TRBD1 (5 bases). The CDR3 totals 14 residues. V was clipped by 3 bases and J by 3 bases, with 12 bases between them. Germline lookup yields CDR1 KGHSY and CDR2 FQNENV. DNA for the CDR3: TGTGCCAGCAGCCACTTAGGGGAAAACTACGAGCAGTACTTC. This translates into CASSHLGENYEQYF.

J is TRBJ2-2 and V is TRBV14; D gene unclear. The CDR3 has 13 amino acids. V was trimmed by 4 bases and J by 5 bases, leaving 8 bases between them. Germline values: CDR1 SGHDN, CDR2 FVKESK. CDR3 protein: CASSLLRTGELFF. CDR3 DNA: TGTGCCAGCAGCCTTCTGAGAACCGGGGAGCTGTTTTTT.

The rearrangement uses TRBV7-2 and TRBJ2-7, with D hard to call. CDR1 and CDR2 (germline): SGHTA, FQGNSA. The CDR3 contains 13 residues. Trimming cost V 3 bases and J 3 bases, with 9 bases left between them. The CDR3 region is CASSFSGYYEQYF. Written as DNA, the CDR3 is TGTGCCAGCAGCTTCTCGGGTTACTACGAGCAGTACTTC.

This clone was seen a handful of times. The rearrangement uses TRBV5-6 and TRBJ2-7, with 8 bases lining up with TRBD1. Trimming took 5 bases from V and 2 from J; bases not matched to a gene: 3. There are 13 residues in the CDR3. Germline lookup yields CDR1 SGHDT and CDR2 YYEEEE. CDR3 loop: CASRSQGAYEQYV. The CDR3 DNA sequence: TGTGCCAGCAGATCACAGGGGGCCTACGAGCAGTACGTC.

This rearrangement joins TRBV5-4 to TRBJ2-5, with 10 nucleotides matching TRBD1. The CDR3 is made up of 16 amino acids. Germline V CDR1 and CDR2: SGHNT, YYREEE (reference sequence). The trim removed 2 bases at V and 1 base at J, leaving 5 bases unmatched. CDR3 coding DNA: TGTGCCAGCAGCTTACGGACAGGGGGAGGCCAAGAGACCCAGTACTTC. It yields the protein CASSLRTGGGQETQYF.